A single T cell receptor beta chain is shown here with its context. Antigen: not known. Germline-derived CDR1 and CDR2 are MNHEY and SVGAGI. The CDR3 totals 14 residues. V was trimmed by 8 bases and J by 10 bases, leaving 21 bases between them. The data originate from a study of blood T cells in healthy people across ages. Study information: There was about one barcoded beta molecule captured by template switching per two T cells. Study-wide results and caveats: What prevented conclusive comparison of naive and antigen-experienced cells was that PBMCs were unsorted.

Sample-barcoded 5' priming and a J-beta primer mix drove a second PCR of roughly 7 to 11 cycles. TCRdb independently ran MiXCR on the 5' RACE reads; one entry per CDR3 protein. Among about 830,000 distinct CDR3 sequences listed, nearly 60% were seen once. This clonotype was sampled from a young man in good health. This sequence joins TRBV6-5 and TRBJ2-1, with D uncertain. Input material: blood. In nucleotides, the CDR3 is TGTGCCAGCCGAAACAACGGGTTAGTTTACGAGCAGTTCTTC. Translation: CASRNNGLVYEQFF.